This T cell receptor (beta chain) comes out of a study of T cell responses to AZD1222 COVID-19 vaccine. The length of the CDR3 is 13 residues. Germline-derived CDR1 and CDR2 are MDHEN and SYDVKM. V shed 1 base and J shed 5 bases, with 8 bases lying between them. Clones were sequenced by immunoSEQ multiplex PCR, and TCRdb holds only the in-frame ones, with some missing. This repertoire shows 100,000 to 150,000 clones, less than 95% found once; its top ten account for less than 4.5%. Study results and limitations: Unmutated regions of variants are reportedly targeted by nearly half of spike-specific TCRs. Just six people given AZD1222 tested seropositive at baseline.

Comments on this clone: Its matching antigen is unknown.

The receptor comes from an adult in good health. Sequenced material: peripheral blood, taken on day 0 of MenACWY control vaccination. The V gene is TRBV28, the J gene TRBJ1-1; D remains ambiguous. In DNA form, the CDR3 reads TGTGCCAGCAGTTTATCAGGCACGACTGAAGCTTTCTTT. Encoded protein: CASSLSGTTEAFF.